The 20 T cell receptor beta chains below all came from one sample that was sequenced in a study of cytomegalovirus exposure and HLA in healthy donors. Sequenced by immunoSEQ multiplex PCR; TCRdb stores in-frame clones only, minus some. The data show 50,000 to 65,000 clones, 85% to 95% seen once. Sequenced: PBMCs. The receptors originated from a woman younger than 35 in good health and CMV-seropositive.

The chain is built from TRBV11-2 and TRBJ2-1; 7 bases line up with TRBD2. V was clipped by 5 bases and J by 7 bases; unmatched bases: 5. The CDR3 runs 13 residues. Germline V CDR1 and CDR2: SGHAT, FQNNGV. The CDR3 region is CASSARRENEQFF. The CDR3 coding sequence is TGTGCCAGCAGCGCACGGCGGGAGAATGAGCAGTTCTTC.

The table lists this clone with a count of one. The CDR3 is CASSPGVRNTIYF. DNA of the CDR3: TGTGCCAGCAGTCCAGGGGTTAGAAACACCATATATTTT. This chain joins TRBV6-6 and TRBJ1-3; a possible D gene is TRBD1 (6 bases). The V gene's germline CDR1 is MNHNY and CDR2 SVGAGI (reference sequence). CDR3 length equals 13 residues. V shed 5 bases and J shed 5 bases, with 10 bases lying between them.

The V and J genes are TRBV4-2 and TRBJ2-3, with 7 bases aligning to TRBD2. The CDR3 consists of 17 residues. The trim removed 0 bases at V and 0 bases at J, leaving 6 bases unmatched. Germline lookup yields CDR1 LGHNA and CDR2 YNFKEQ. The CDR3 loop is CASSQDRTSVSTDTQYF. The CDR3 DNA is TGTGCCAGCAGCCAAGATCGTACTAGCGTGAGCACAGATACGCAGTATTTT.

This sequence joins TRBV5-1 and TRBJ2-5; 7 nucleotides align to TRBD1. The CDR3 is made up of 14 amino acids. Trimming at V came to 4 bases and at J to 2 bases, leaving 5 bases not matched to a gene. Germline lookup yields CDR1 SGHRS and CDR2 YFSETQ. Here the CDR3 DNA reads TGCGCCAGCAGCCCGAGGGACAGTCAAGAGACCCAGTACTTC. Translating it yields CASSPRDSQETQYF.

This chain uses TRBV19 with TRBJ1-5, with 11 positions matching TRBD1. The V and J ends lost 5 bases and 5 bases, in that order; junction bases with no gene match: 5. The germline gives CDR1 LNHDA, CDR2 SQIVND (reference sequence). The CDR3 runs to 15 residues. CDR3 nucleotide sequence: TGTGCCAGTAGTCGGACAGGGGGCGCTGATCAGCCCCAGCATTTT. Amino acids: CASSRTGGADQPQHF.

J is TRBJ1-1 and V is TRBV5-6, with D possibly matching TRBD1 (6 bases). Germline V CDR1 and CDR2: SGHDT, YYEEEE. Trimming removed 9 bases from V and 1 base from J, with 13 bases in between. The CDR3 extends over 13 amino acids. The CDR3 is CATFTGTNTEAFF. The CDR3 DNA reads TGTGCCACCTTCACAGGGACGAACACTGAAGCTTTCTTT.

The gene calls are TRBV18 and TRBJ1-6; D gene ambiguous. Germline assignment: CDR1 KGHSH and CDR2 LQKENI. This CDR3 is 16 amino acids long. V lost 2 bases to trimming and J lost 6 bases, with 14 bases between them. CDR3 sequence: CASSPTADLGNSPLHF. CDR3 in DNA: TGTGCCAGCTCACCAACGGCAGACTTGGGTAATTCACCCCTCCACTTT. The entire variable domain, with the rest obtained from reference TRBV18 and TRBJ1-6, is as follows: NAGVMQNPRHLVRRRGQEARLRCSPMKGHSHVYWYRQLPEEGLKFMVYLQKENIIDESGMPKERFSAEFPKEGPSILRIQQVVRGDSAAYFCASSPTADLGNSPLHFGNGTRLTVT.

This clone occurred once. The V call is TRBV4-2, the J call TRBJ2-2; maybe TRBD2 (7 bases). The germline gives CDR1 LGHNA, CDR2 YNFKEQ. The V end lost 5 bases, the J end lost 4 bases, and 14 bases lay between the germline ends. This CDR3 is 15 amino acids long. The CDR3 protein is CASSTRGASTGELFF. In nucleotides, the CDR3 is TGTGCCAGCAGCACCCGGGGGGCGAGCACCGGGGAGCTGTTTTTT.

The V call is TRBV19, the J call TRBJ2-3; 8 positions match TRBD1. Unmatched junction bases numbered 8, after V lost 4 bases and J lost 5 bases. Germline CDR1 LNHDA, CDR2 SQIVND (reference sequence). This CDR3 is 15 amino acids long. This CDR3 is CASSKSQGARDTQYF. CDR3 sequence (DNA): TGTGCCAGTAGTAAGAGCCAGGGGGCCCGAGATACGCAGTATTTT.

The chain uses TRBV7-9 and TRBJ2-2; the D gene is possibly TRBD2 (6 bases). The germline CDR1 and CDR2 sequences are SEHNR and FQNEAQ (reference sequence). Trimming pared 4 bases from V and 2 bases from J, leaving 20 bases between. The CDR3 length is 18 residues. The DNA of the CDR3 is TGTGCCAGCAGCTCTAGAAGCTCCGGGACTTCTAACACCGGGGAGCTGTTTTTT. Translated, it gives CASSSRSSGTSNTGELFF.

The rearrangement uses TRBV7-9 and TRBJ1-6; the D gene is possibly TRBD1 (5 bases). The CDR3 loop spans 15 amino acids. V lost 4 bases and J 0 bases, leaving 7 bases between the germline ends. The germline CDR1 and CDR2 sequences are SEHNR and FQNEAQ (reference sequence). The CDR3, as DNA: TGTGCCAGCAGCTCCGACAGCTCCTATAATTCACCCCTCCACTTT. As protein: CASSSDSSYNSPLHF.

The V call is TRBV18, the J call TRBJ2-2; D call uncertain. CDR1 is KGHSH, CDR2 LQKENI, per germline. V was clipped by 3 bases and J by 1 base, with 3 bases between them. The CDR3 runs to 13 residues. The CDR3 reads CASSPQNTGELFF. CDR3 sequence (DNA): TGTGCCAGCTCACCCCAGAACACCGGGGAGCTGTTTTTT.

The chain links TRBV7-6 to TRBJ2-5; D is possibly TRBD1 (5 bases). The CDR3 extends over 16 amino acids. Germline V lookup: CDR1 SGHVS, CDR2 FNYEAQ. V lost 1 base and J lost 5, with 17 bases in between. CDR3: CASSLDGRGPSETQYF. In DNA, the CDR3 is TGTGCCAGCAGCTTAGATGGTAGGGGTCCCTCCGAGACCCAGTACTTC.

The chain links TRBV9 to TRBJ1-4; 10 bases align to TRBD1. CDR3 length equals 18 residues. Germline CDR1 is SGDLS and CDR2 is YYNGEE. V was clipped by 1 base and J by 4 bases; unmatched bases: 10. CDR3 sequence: CASSVLRGTGVGNEKLFF. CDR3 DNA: TGTGCCAGCAGCGTACTGCGGGGGACAGGGGTGGGTAATGAAAAACTGTTTTTT.

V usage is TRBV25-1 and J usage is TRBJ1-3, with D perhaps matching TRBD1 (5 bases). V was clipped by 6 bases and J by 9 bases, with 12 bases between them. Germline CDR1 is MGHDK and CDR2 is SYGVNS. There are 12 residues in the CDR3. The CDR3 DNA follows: TGTGCCAGCAGGGGAGGGGTTGCCACCATATATTTT. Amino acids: CASRGGVATIYF.

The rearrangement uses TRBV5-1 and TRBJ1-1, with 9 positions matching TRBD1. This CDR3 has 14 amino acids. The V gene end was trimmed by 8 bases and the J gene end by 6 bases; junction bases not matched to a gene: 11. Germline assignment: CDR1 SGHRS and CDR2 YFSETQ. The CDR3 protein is CARRVLGQGAEAFF. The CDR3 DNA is TGCGCCAGGAGGGTACTGGGACAGGGAGCTGAAGCTTTCTTT.

DNA of the CDR3: TGTGCCACCAGCGGGGGACTAGCGGACTCCTACGAGCAGTACTTC. Translated, it gives CATSGGLADSYEQYF. This chain connects TRBV15 to TRBJ2-7, with 11 bases aligning to TRBD2. The CDR3 has 15 residues. V lost 5 bases to trimming and J lost 0 bases; unmatched junction nucleotides: 3. Germline V gene lookup returns CDR1 LNHNV and CDR2 YYDKDF (reference sequence).

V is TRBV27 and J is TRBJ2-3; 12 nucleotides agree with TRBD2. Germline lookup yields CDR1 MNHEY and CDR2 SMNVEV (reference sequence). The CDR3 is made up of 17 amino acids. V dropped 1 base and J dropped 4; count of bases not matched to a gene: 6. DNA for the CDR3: TGTGCCAGCAGTTTATACCTAGCGGGAGGGCCCCCAGATACGCAGTATTTT. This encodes CASSLYLAGGPPDTQYF.

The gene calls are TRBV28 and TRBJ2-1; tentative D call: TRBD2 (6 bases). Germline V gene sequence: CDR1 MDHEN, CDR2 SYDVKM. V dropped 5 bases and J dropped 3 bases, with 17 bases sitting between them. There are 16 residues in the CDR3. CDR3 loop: CASSHSGPTLYNEQFF. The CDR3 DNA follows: TGTGCCAGCAGTCATAGCGGACCGACACTCTACAATGAGCAGTTCTTC. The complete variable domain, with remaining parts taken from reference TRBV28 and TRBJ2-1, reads DVKVTQSSRYLVKRTGEKVFLECVQDMDHENMFWYRQDPGLGLRLIYFSYDVKMKEKGDIPEGYSVSREKKERFSLILESASTNQTSMYLCASSHSGPTLYNEQFFGPGTRLTVL.

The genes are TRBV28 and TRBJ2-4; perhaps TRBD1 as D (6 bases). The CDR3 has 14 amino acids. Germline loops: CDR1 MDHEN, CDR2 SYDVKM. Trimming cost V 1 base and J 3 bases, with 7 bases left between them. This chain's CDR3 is CASSLLDSKNIQYF. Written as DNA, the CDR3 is TGTGCCAGCAGTTTATTGGACAGCAAAAACATTCAGTACTTC.